This TCR beta chain was captured in a study of glioma-infiltrating T cells. Using RNA template, CDR3s of TCR alpha and beta were amplified with iRepertoire arm-PCR. TCRdb called the multiplex PCR reads again in MiXCR, with one record for every CDR3 protein. In the table there are under 200,000 distinct CDR3 sequences, about 47% of which are singletons. Points on this clonotype: Antigen: not known.

Study results and caveats: Only very few CDR3 sequences appeared in both tissue and blood.

This CDR3 spans 15 amino acids. V shed 7 bases and J shed 4 bases, with 21 bases lying between them. Per germline, CDR1 SQVTM and CDR2 ANQGSEA. The chain couples TRBV29-1 to TRBJ2-3, with TRBD1 as a possible D gene (6 bases). The sequenced material came from glioma tissue, nonneoplastic brain tissue, or PBMCs (not recorded which). This clonotype was obtained from a human donor with low-grade glioma or glioblastoma, undergoing nonglioma brain surgery, or in good health (not recorded which). CDR3: CSAIGSGAPADTQYF. The CDR3 DNA is TGCAGCGCCATAGGGTCAGGGGCTCCAGCAGATACGCAGTATTTT.